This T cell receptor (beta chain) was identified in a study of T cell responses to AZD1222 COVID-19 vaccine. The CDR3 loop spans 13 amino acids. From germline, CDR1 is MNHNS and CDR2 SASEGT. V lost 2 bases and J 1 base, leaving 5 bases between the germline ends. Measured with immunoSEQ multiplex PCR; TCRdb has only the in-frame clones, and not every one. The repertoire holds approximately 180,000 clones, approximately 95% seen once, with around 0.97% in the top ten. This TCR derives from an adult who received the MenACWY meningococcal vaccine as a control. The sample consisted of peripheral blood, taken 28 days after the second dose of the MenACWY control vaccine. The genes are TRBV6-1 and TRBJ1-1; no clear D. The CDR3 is CASSEQRNTEAFF. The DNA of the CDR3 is TGTGCCAGCAGTGAACAGAGGAACACTGAAGCTTTCTTT.